The 2 T cell receptor beta chains in this list originate from one sample, sequenced in a study of blood T cells in healthy people across ages. A J-beta primer mix and a sample-barcoded 5' primer were used in a second PCR of about 6 to 12 cycles. TCRdb re-called the 5' RACE reads with MiXCR, one entry per CDR3 protein. The table lists some 890,000 distinct CDR3 sequences, almost 30% of them singletons. The sample was also linked to a second study, of T cells of mothers and their children.

The sample taken for sequencing was blood. Source of these receptors: a woman aged 40 to 55 in good health.

V usage is TRBV10-2 and J usage is TRBJ1-4; D may be TRBD1 (5 bases). V lost 3 bases to trimming and J lost 3 bases, with 11 bases between them. The CDR3 is made up of 15 amino acids. CDR1 and CDR2 (germline): WSHSY, SAAADI. The chain's CDR3 is CASSDKTAANEKLFF. DNA for the CDR3: TGCGCCAGCAGTGATAAGACAGCGGCTAATGAAAAACTGTTTTTT.

The chain uses TRBV5-1 and TRBJ2-1; D gene unclear. V was cut by 0 bases and J by 1 base, with 8 bases left in between. Per the germline V gene, CDR1 is SGHRS and CDR2 is YFSETQ. This CDR3 is built from 15 residues. CDR3 amino acids: CASSLASESYNEQFF. CDR3 DNA: TGCGCCAGCAGCTTGGCCTCGGAGTCCTACAATGAGCAGTTCTTC.